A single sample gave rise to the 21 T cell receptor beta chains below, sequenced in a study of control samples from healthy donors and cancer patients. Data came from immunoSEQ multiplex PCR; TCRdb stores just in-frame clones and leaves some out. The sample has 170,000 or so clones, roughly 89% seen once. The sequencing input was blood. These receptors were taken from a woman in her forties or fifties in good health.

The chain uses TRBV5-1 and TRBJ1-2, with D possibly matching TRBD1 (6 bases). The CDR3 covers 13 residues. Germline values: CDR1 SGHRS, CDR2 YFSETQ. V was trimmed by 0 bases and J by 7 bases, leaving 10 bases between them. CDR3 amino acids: CASSLAQGSGYTF. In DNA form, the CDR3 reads TGCGCCAGCAGCTTGGCGCAGGGGAGTGGCTACACCTTC.

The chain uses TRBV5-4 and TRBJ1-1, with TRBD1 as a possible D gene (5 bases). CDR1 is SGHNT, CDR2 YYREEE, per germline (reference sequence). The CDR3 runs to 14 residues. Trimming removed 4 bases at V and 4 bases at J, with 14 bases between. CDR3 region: CASSLRTLVTEAFF. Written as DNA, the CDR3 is TGTGCCAGCAGCCTCCGGACATTGGTCACTGAAGCTTTCTTT.

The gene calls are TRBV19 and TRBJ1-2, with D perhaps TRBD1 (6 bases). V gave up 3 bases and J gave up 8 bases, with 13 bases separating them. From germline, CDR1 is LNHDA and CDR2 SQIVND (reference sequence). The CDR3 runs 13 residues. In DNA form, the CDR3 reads TGTGCCAGTAGTATCGGGGGCGCCGGGGGCTACACCTTC. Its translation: CASSIGGAGGYTF.

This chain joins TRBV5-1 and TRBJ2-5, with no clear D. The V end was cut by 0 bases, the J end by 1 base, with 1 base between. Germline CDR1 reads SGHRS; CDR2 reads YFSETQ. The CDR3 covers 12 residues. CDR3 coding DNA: TGCGCCAGCAGCTTGGGCCAAGAGACCCAGTACTTC. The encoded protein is CASSLGQETQYF.

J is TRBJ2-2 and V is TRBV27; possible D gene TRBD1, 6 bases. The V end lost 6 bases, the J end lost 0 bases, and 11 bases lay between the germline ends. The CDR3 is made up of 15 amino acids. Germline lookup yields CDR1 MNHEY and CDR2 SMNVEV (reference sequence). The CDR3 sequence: CASRLTGTNTGELFF. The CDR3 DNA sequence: TGTGCCAGCAGACTGACAGGAACGAACACCGGGGAGCTGTTTTTT.

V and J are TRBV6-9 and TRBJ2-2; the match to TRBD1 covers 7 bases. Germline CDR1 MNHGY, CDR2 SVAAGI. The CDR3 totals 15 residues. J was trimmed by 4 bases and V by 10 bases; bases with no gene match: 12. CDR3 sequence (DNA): TGTGCCACCTACTATGACAGGGTGAGCACCGGGGAGCTGTTTTTT. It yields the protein CATYYDRVSTGELFF.

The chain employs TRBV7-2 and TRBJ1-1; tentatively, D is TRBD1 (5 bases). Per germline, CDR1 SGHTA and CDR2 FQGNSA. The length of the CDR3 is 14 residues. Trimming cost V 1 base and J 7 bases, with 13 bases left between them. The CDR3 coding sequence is TGTGCCAGCAGCTTAGAGGGGCAGGCGGGTGAAGCTTTCTTT. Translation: CASSLEGQAGEAFF.

This CDR3 is CASSYLRGSADTQYF. Here the CDR3 DNA reads TGTGCCAGCAGCTACCTTCGGGGGAGCGCAGATACGCAGTATTTT. The chain recombines TRBV7-9 with TRBJ2-3, with D tentatively TRBD2 (6 bases). V was trimmed by 4 bases and J by 4 bases, leaving 15 bases between them. CDR3 length equals 15 residues. Germline CDR1 SEHNR, CDR2 FQNEAQ (reference sequence).

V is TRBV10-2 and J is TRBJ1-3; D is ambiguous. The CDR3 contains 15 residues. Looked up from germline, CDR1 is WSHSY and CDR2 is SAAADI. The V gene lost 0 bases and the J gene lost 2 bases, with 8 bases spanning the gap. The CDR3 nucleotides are TGCGCCAGCAGTGAGTCGATAAGCGCTGGAAACACCATATATTTT. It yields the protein CASSESISAGNTIYF.

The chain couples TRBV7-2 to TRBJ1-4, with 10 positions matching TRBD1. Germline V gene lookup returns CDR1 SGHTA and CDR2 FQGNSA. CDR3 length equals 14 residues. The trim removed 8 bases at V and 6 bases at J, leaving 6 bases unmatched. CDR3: CASRQTGGYEKLFF. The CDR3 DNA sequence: TGTGCCAGCCGTCAGACAGGGGGCTATGAAAAACTGTTTTTT.

The CDR3: CASSGVGGQPQHF. The CDR3 DNA sequence: TGTGCCAGCAGTGGGGTGGGTGGGCAGCCCCAGCATTTT. The V gene is TRBV25-1, the J gene TRBJ1-5; D is uncertain. The CDR3 runs 13 residues. V lost 4 bases and J lost 7, with 11 bases in between. Per germline, CDR1 MGHDK and CDR2 SYGVNS.

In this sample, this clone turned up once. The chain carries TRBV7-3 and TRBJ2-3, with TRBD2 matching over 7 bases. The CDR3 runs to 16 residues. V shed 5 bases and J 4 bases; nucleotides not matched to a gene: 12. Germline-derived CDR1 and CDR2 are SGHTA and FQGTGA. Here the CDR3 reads CASSPRVAGEADTQYF. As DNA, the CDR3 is TGTGCCAGCAGCCCTCGTGTGGCGGGAGAGGCAGATACGCAGTATTTT.

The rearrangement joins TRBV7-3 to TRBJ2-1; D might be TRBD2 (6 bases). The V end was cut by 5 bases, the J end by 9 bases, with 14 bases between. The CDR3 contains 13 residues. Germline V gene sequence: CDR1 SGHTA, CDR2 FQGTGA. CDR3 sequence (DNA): TGTGCCAGCAGCGGAAGCGGGTCGGGTGAGCAGTTCTTC. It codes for CASSGSGSGEQFF.

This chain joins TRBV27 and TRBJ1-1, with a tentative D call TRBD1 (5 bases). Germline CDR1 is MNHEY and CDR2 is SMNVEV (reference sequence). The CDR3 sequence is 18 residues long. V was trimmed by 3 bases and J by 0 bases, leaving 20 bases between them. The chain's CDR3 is CASSFRGGKAIMNTEAFF. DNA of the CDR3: TGTGCCAGCAGTTTTAGGGGCGGGAAGGCCATCATGAACACTGAAGCTTTCTTT.

The CDR3 nucleotides are TGTGCCAGTAGTATGGGGACGTGGGGGACAGGTTCGACTAACTATGGCTACACCTTC. This codes for CASSMGTWGTGSTNYGYTF. This sequence joins TRBV19 and TRBJ1-2; 8 positions match TRBD1. J was trimmed by 0 bases and V by 3 bases; bases with no gene match: 15. Germline values: CDR1 LNHDA, CDR2 SQIVND (reference sequence). This CDR3 is built from 19 residues.

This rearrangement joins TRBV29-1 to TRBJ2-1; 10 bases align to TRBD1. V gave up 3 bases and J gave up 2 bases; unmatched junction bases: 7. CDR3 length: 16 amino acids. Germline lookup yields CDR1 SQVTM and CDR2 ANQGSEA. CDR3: CSVDPPGTGAYNEQFF. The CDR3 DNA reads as TGCAGCGTTGACCCTCCCGGGACAGGGGCCTACAATGAGCAGTTCTTC.

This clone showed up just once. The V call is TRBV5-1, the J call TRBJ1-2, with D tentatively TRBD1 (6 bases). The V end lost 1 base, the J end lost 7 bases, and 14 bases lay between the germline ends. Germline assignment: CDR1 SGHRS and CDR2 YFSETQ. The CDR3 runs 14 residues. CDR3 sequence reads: CASSLSGASGGYTF. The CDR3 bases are TGCGCCAGCAGCTTGTCGGGGGCTTCGGGTGGCTACACCTTC.

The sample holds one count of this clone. CDR3: CASSVATGQETQYF. In DNA, the CDR3 is TGTGCCAGCAGCGTAGCGACAGGGCAAGAGACCCAGTACTTC. The chain employs TRBV9 and TRBJ2-5; 7 bases agree with TRBD1. Germline loops: CDR1 SGDLS, CDR2 YYNGEE. This CDR3 contains 14 residues. V shed 0 bases, J shed 2 bases, and the junction held 1 base outside the gene matches.

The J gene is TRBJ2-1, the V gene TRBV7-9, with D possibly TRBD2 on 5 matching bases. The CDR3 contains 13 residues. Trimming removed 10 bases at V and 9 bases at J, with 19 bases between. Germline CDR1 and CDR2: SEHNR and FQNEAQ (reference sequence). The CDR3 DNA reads TGTGCCACTGGTAGATCTAACGGAGGTGAGCAGTTCTTC. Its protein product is CATGRSNGGEQFF.

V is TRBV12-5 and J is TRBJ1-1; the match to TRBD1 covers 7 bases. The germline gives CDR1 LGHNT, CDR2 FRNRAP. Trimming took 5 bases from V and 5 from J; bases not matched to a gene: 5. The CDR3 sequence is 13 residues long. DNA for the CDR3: TGTGCTAGTGGTCCGACAGGGAGAACTGAAGCTTTCTTT. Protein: CASGPTGRTEAFF.

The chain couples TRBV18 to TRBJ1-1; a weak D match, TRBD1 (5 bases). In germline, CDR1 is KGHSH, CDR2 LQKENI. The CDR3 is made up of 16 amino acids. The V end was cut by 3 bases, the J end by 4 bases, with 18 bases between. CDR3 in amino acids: CASSPGTLGGGTEAFF. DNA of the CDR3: TGTGCCAGCTCACCTGGGACCCTCGGAGGTGGCACTGAAGCTTTCTTT.